This T cell receptor (beta chain) was sequenced during a study of cytomegalovirus exposure and HLA in healthy donors (dated by TCRdb to about 2017). Study-level background: The 666 repertoires of the first cohort and the roughly 110 validation repertoires were produced on the same platform, according to a later analysis. A separate validation cohort of more than 100 different subjects was used in addition to the roughly 620-subject first cohort. High-throughput TCR immunosequencing, statistical association of individual TCRs with disease status, and machine learning were combined to predict cytomegalovirus infection status. The study aimed to test whether signatures of past pathogen exposure could be identified by cataloging public T cell receptors.

The library was made by the immunoSEQ multiplex PCR assay. The study's processing was this. A statistical classification framework was developed to diagnose cytomegalovirus status using the catalog of TCR beta chain sequences. The immuneACCESS repertoire file appears here via TCRdb, limited to in-frame rearrangements. These files lack a portion of the clones; in checked studies, under half of the deficit traces to unresolved V genes, and the cause of the others is not known. V, J and clone size reflect that table, while D and trimming were determined from the DNA. For this sample the table gives some 130,000 clones, of which more than 70% were detected only once. The top ten clones comprise roughly 1.4% of the sample. Results the study describes overall, beyond this receptor: A few of the identified cytomegalovirus-associated TCR beta chains were confirmed in vitro to be specific for cytomegalovirus antigens. The study gave a list of 150 to 200 TCR beta chains associated with cytomegalovirus. Cytomegalovirus status was reported to be diagnosed by the classifier with high specificity and sensitivity in both the original and validation cohorts. The validation cohort had no HLA typing available for a later analysis, so co-occurrence within that cohort was assessed over all 130 or so repertoires. Of the cluster scores, 94% were above 0 in a later analysis, which found that TCRs clustered in the first cohort also tended to co-occur in the 120 validation repertoires. While some public TCRs were present in many individuals, most TCR sequences turned up only very rarely across donors. It was suggested by the authors that the approach could potentially be generalized to other disease states and immunological phenotypes.

According to the germline V gene, CDR1 reads SGHTA and CDR2 reads FQGNSA. V is cut by 8 bases and J by 0 bases, and the space between the germline ends is 14 bases. The CDR3 starts with the cysteine, ends with the phenylalanine, and has 14 residues. Of all the DNA, just the CDR3 is kept, 42 bases in frame from base 1. Regarding this clone: Its antigen target is currently unknown. Base qualities are not recorded, but no much larger clone differs from it by a single base.

Donors formed part of the validation cohort, which comprised about 130 subjects and was distinct from the first cohort of over 500 subjects. The sequence was obtained from a man aged 25 to 40 in good health and CMV-seronegative. Specimen: PBMCs. This sequence uses TRBV7-2 and TRBJ2-7, and the D gene may be TRBD2, 5 bases matching. CDR3 protein: CASGLERLSYEQYF. The DNA is TGTGCCAGCGGGCTGGAGCGGCTCTCCTACGAGCAGTACTTC.